This T cell receptor beta chain was recorded in a study of beta chain features in type 1 diabetes. Germline V gives CDR1 SGHNT, CDR2 YENEEA. The germline V and J ends were trimmed by 6 bases and 7 bases, with 10 bases remaining between them. The CDR3 runs 12 residues. Researchers reported sorting CD4+ naive, central memory, regulatory and stem cell-like memory cells via CD45RO/CCR7/CD25/CD127/CD95/CD27. The authors reverse transcribed all of the isolated RNA, so sequencing captured expressed TCRB transcripts. Profiling relied on immunoSEQ multiplex PCR, and the TCRdb table lists in-frame clones only, not all of them. The data show 250,000 to 350,000 clones, approximately 11% seen once.

Sequenced input: naive CD4+ T cells from blood. The TCR originated in a young woman in good health. The chain couples TRBV11-3 to TRBJ2-1; TRBD2 is a possible D gene (5 bases). CDR3 protein: CASSPGLNEQFF. In DNA form, the CDR3 reads TGTGCCAGCAGTCCGGGGTTGAATGAGCAGTTCTTC.